What follows are 12 T cell receptor beta chains derived from one specimen sequenced in a study of cytomegalovirus exposure and HLA in healthy donors. The study ran its PCR with 60 Vbeta and 13 Jbeta primers. Assay used: immunoSEQ multiplex PCR; TCRdb lists only in-frame clones, some missing. This listing includes 150,000 or so clones. What was sequenced was PBMCs. The source of these receptors is a woman in her forties or fifties in good health and CMV-seronegative.

This chain links TRBV7-6 with TRBJ1-2; D may be TRBD1 (5 bases). Deletions cut 4 bases from V and 4 bases from J, with 16 bases between. The CDR3 covers 15 residues. From germline, CDR1 is SGHVS and CDR2 FNYEAQ. The CDR3 DNA is TGTGCCAGCAGCTCGGGGGGGAAATCCCTCTATGGCTACACCTTC. Translating it yields CASSSGGKSLYGYTF.

This rearrangement joins TRBV4-3 to TRBJ2-7, with TRBD2 matching over 8 bases. The CDR3 consists of 17 residues. V shed 0 bases, J shed 0 bases, and the junction held 7 bases outside the gene matches. The germline CDR1 and CDR2 sequences are LGHNA and YSLEER. CDR3 protein: CASSQDGAGVGSYEQYF. For the CDR3, the DNA is TGCGCCAGCAGCCAAGATGGAGCGGGAGTGGGCTCCTACGAGCAGTACTTC.

The chain employs TRBV5-6 and TRBJ2-4, with 14 bases that match TRBD2. The ends lost 0 bases at V and 7 bases at J; junction bases unmatched: 0. The CDR3 runs to 15 residues. Germline assignment: CDR1 SGHDT and CDR2 YYEEEE. The CDR3 is CASSLGTSGGNIQYF. The CDR3 nucleotides are TGTGCCAGCAGCTTGGGGACTAGCGGGGGGAACATTCAGTACTTC.

J is TRBJ1-2 and V is TRBV15; no definite D call. The V gene lost 1 base and the J gene lost 5 bases, with 11 bases spanning the gap. CDR1 and CDR2 (germline): LNHNV, YYDKDF (reference sequence). This CDR3 region has 14 residues. The CDR3 reads CATSRALSTYGYTF. The CDR3 DNA follows: TGTGCCACCAGCAGAGCCCTTTCCACTTATGGCTACACCTTC.

The chain is built from TRBV6-1 and TRBJ1-6; weak D call: TRBD1 (6 bases). Trimming removed 1 base at V and 10 bases at J, with 17 bases between. The CDR3 length is 16 residues. CDR1 MNHNS and CDR2 SASEGT come from the germline V gene. CDR3 bases: TGTGCCAGCAGTGAAGGGCAGGGGAGCCTTTGGTCACCCCTCCACTTT. Translating gives CASSEGQGSLWSPLHF.

The CDR3 protein is CASSPDRLNEKLFF. For the CDR3, the DNA is TGTGCCAGCAGCCCGGACAGACTAAATGAAAAACTGTTTTTT. This chain uses TRBV7-9 with TRBJ1-4, with a tentative D call TRBD1 (6 bases). Germline V CDR1 and CDR2: SEHNR, FQNEAQ (reference sequence). The CDR3 loop spans 14 amino acids. Trimming left V 5 bases short and J 5 bases short, with 12 bases between.

V and J are TRBV28 and TRBJ1-2; TRBD1 agrees at 9 bases. The CDR3 is made up of 15 amino acids. CDR1 and CDR2 (germline): MDHEN, SYDVKM. Losses at the gene ends were 3 bases for V and 8 bases for J; bases not matched to a gene: 10. The CDR3, as DNA: TGTGCCAGCAGTTTCCCTTGGACAGGGGATGACGGCTACACCTTC. Protein sequence: CASSFPWTGDDGYTF.

The genes are TRBV29-1 and TRBJ1-3; D unresolved. The CDR3 sequence is 13 residues long. Between the trimmed V and J ends, which lost 4 bases and 0 bases, there was a span of 7 bases. Germline V gene lookup returns CDR1 SQVTM and CDR2 ANQGSEA. CDR3 sequence: CSVARSSGNTIYF. CDR3 nucleotides: TGCAGCGTTGCCCGGAGCTCTGGAAACACCATATATTTT.

J is TRBJ1-1 and V is TRBV19; D is perhaps TRBD1 (6 bases). V lost 7 bases to trimming and J lost 7 bases, with 13 bases between them. From germline, CDR1 is LNHDA and CDR2 SQIVND (reference sequence). The CDR3 contains 12 residues. CDR3 nucleotide sequence: TGTGCCAGTACTTGGCAGGGGCTTGAAGCTTTCTTT. This codes for CASTWQGLEAFF.

The chain is built from TRBV4-3 and TRBJ2-7; the match to TRBD1 covers 11 bases. The V and J ends lost 4 bases and 7 bases, in that order; junction bases with no gene match: 6. The CDR3 spans 14 residues. The germline CDR1 and CDR2 sequences are LGHNA and YSLEER. The CDR3 spells CASSRGTGGDEQYF. DNA for the CDR3: TGCGCCAGCAGCCGGGGGACAGGGGGTGATGAGCAGTACTTC.

The V and J genes are TRBV4-1 and TRBJ2-3; 8 nucleotides agree with TRBD2. CDR3 size: 16 residues. CDR1 and CDR2 from the germline V gene are MGHRA and YSYEKL. After removal of 2 bases from V and 1 base from J, the junction contained 5 bases not matched to a gene. This chain's CDR3 is CASSQPTSGRTDTQYF. The DNA for the CDR3 is TGCGCCAGCAGCCAACCCACTAGCGGACGCACAGATACGCAGTATTTT.

The V call is TRBV12-5, the J call TRBJ1-4, with a tentative D call TRBD1 (5 bases). The V gene's germline CDR1 is LGHNT and CDR2 FRNRAP. This CDR3 is 14 amino acids long. The V gene lost 1 base and the J gene lost 8 bases, with 11 bases spanning the gap. CDR3 coding DNA: TGTGCTAGTGGTTTGGGCAGGGAAGCCGAAAAACTGTTTTTT. Its translation is CASGLGREAEKLFF.